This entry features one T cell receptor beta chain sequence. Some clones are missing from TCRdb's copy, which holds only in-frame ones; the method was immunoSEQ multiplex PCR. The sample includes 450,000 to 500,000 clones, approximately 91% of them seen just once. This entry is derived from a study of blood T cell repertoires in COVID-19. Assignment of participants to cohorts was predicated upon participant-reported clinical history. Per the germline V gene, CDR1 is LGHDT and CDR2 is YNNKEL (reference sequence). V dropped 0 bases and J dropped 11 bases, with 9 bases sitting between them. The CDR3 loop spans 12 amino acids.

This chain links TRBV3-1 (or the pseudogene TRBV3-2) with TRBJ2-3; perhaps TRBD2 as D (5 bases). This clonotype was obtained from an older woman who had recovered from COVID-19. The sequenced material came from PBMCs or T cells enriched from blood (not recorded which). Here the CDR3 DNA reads TGTGCCAGCAGCCAAGATCGAGGGATGCAGTATTTT. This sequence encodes CASSQDRGMQYF.